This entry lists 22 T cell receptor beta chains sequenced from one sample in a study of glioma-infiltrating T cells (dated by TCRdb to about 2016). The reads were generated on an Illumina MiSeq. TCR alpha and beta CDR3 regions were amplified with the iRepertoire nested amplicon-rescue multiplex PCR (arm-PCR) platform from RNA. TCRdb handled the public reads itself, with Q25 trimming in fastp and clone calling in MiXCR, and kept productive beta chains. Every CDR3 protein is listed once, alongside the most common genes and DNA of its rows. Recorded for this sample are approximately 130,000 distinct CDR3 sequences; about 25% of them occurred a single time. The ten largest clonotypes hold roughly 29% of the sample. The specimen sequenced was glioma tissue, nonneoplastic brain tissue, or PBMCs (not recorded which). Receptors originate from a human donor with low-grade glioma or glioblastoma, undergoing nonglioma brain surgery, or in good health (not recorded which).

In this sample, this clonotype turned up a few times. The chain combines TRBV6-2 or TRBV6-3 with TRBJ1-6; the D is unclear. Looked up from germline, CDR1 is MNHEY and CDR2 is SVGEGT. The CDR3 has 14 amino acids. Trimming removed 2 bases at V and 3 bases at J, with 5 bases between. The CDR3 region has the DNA TGTGCCAGCAGTTACGGGGACTATAATTCACCCCTCCACTTT. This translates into CASSYGDYNSPLHF.

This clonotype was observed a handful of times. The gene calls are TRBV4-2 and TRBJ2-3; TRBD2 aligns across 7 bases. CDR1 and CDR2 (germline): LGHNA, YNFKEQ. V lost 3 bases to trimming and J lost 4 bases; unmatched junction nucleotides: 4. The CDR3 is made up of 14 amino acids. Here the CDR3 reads CASSQAGAADTQYF. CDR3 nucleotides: TGTGCCAGCAGCCAGGCGGGAGCGGCAGATACGCAGTATTTT.

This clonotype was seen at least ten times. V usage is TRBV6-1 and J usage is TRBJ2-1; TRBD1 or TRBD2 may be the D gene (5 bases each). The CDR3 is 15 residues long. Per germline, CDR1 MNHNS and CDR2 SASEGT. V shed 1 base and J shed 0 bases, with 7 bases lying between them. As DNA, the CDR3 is TGTGCCAGCAGTGAAGGGGGGAGCTCCTACAATGAGCAGTTCTTC. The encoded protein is CASSEGGSSYNEQFF.

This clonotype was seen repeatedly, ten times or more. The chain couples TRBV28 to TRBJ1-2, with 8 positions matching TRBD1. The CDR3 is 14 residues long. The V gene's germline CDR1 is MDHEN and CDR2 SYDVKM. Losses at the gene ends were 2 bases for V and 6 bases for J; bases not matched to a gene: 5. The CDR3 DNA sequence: TGTGCCAGCAGTTTAACAGGGGGGACGGATGGCTACACCTTC. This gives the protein CASSLTGGTDGYTF.

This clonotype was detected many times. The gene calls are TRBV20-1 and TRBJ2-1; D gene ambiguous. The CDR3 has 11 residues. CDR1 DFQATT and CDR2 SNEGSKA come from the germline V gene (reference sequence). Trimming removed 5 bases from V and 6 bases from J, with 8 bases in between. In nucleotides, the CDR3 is TGCAGTGCTCCCCGAGGCAATGAGCAGTTCTTC. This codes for CSAPRGNEQFF.

The CDR3 nucleotides read TGTGCCAGCAGTTCCCACGGACCCGCTTTCAATGAGCAGTTCTTC. This gives the protein CASSSHGPAFNEQFF. The rearrangement uses TRBV12-3 or TRBV12-4 and TRBJ2-1; no reliable D call. The CDR3 length is 15 residues. V lost 4 bases and J lost 6, with 16 bases in between.

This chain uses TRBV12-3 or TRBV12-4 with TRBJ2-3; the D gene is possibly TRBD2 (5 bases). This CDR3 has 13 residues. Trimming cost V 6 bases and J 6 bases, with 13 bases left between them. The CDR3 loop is CASSLTGKDTQYF. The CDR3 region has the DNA TGTGCCAGCAGCCTCACGGGGAAGGATACGCAGTATTTT.

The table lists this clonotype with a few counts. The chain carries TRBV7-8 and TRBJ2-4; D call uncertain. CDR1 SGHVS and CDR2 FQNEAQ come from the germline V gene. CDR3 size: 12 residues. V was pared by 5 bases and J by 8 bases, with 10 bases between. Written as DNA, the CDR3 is TGTGCCAGCAGCAGGGTGTTAGACATTCAGTACTTC. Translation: CASSRVLDIQYF.

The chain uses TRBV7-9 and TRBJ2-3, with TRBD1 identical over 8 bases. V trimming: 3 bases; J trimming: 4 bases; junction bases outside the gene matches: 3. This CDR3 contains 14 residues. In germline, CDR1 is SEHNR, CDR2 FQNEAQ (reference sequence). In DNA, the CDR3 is TGTGCCAGCAGCTTCCAGGGGGCCGCAGATACGCAGTATTTT. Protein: CASSFQGAADTQYF.

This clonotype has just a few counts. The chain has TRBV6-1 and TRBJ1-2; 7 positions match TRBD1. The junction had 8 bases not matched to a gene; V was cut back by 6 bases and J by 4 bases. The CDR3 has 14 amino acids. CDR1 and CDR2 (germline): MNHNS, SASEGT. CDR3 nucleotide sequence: TGTGCCAGCAGCCGACAGGGAGGAGGCTATGGCTACACCTTC. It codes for CASSRQGGGYGYTF.

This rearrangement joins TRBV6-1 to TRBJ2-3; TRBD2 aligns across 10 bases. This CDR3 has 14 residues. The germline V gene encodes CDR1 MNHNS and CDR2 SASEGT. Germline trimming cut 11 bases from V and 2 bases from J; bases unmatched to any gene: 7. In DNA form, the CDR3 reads TGTGCCTCACAGCGGGGGGGCTCCACAGATACGCAGTATTTT. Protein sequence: CASQRGGSTDTQYF.

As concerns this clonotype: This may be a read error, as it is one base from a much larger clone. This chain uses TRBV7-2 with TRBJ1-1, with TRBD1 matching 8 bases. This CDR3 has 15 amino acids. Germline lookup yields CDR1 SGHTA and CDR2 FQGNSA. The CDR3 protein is CASSLRTGKSTEASF. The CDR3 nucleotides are TGTGCCAGCAGCCTAAGGACAGGGAAGAGCACTGAAGCTTCCTTT.

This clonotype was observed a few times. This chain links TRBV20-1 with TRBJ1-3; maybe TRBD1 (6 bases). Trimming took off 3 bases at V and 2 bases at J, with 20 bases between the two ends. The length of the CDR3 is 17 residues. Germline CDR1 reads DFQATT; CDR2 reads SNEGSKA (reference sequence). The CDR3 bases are TGCAGTGCTAGGGACCCATTTGTGACAGGTGCTGGAAACACCATATATTTT. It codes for CSARDPFVTGAGNTIYF.

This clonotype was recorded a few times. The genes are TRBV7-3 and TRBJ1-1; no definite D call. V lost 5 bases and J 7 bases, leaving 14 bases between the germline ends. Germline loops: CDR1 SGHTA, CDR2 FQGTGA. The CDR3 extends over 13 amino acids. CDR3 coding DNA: TGTGCCAGCAGCCTTAGGCGGACTGGTGAAGCTTTCTTT. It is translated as CASSLRRTGEAFF. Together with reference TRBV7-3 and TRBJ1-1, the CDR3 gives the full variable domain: GAGVSQTPSNKVTEKGKYVELRCDPISGHTALYWYRQSLGQGPEFLIYFQGTGAADDSGLPNDRFFAVRPEGSVSTLKIQRTERGDSAVYLCASSLRRTGEAFFGQGTRLTVV.

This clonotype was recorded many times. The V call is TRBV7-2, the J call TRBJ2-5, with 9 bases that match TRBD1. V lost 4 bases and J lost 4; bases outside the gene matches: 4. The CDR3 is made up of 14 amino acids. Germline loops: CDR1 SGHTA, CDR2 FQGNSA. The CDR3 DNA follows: TGTGCCAGCAGCTCAACAGGGGGCGGAGAGACCCAGTACTTC. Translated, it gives CASSSTGGGETQYF. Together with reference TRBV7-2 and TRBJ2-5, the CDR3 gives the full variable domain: GAGVSQSPSNKVTEKGKDVELRCDPISGHTALYWYRQSLGQGLEFLIYFQGNSAPDKSGLPSDRFSAERTGGSVSTLTIQRTQQEDSAVYLCASSSTGGGETQYFGPGTRLLVL.

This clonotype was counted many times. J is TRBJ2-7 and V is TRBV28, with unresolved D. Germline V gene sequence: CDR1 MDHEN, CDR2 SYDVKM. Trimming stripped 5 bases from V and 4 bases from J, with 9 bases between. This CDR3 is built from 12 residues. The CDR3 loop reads CASSATQYEQYV. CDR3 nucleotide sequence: TGTGCCAGCAGTGCGACACAATACGAGCAGTACGTC.

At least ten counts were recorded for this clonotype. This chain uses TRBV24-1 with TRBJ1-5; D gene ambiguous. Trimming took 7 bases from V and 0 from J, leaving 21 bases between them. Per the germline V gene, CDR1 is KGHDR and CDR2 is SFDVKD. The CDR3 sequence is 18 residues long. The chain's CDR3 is CATSGISPYPFSNQPQHF. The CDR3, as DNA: TGTGCCACCAGCGGGATTTCCCCTTACCCCTTTAGCAATCAGCCCCAGCATTTT.

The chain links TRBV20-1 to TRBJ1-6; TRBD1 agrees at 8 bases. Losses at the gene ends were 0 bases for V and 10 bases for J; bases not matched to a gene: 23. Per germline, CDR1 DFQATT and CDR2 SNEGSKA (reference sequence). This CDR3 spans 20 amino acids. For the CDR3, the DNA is TGCAGTGCTAGAGATCCGCCGCGACAGGGGAGGGGATTGTTAGGCTCACCCCTCCACTTT. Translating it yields CSARDPPRQGRGLLGSPLHF.

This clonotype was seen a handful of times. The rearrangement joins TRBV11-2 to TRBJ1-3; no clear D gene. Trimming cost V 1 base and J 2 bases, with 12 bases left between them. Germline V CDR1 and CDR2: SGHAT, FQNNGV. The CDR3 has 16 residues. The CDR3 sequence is CASSLARTLAGNTIYF. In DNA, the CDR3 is TGTGCCAGCAGCTTAGCCCGGACTTTAGCTGGAAACACCATATATTTT.

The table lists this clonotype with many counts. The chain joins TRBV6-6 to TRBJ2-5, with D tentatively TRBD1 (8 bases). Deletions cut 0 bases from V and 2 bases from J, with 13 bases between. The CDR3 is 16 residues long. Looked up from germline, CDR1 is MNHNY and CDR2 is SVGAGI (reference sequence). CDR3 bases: TGTGCCAGCAGTTACTCAACAGGGGGAGGGCAAGAGACCCAGTACTTC. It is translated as CASSYSTGGGQETQYF.

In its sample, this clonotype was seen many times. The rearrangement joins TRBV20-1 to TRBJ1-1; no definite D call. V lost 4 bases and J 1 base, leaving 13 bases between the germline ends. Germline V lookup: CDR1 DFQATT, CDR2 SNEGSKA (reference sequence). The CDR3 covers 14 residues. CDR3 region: CSATVGGPNTEAFF. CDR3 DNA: TGCAGTGCTACCGTCGGAGGGCCGAACACTGAAGCTTTCTTT.

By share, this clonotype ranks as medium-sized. CDR3 sequence (DNA): TGCAGTGCTACGGGACTAGTGAACAATGAGCAGTTCTTC. Translated: CSATGLVNNEQFF. The chain combines TRBV20-1 with TRBJ2-1; 8 bases agree with TRBD2. CDR1 DFQATT and CDR2 SNEGSKA come from the germline V gene (reference sequence). There are 13 residues in the CDR3. The J segment lost 5 bases and the V segment lost 4 bases, leaving 4 bases of the junction unmatched.